The rows below give T cell receptor beta chains drawn from one sample of a study of regulatory T cells in long-lasting Graves disease. TCRdb called the multiplex PCR reads again in MiXCR, with one record for every CDR3 protein. Among some 330,000 distinct CDR3 sequences listed, 10% to 15% were seen once. These data also featured in a second study, about T cells in Graves' hyperthyroidism and ophthalmopathy.

This sample comprised peripheral blood mononuclear cells (PBMCs), obtained at new diagnosis, from a patient treated with antithyroid drugs. These receptors were obtained from a woman aged 18-29 years with Graves disease. The CDR3 runs from the conserved cysteine through the conserved F or W. D genes are given only for firm matches. The size field is filled for only some rows; it gives once, few, many or a size class.

CDR3nt,CDR3aa,j_gene,d_gene,abundance,v_gene
TGTGCCAGCAGCCCTAAAATAGGGGGGGGGTCCTACAATGAGCAGTTCTTC,CASSPKIGGGSYNEQFF,TRBJ2-1,NA,many,TRBV7-3
TGTGCCAGCAGTAGCGGGAGGGCCGGGGGTACGCAGTATTTT,CASSSGRAGGTQYF,TRBJ2-3,TRBD2,many,TRBV19
TGTGCCAGCAGTTTATACCTGGGGGGCGGCTACACCTTC,CASSLYLGGGYTF,TRBJ1-2,NA,few,TRBV27
TGTGCCAGCTTTAGGGCAGGGGAGGCGGGTGTCTATGGCTACACCTTC,CASFRAGEAGVYGYTF,TRBJ1-2,NA,many,TRBV7-2
TGTGCCAGCAGTTTATCTAGCGGGAGCAATGAGCAGTTCTTC,CASSLSSGSNEQFF,TRBJ2-1,TRBD2,many,TRBV12-3/TRBV12-4
TGCAGTGCTAGCCCGGACTATGAGCAGTACTTC,CSASPDYEQYF,TRBJ2-7,NA,many,TRBV20-1
TGTGCCAGCAGTTACTTCGGTGTCAGGGGAAGCAATCAGCCCCAGCATTTT,CASSYFGVRGSNQPQHF,TRBJ1-5,NA,many,TRBV6-5
TGTGCCAGCAGACCTCGTAGACAGGGAGTCGGAGCCTCTGGGGCCAACGTCCTGACTTTC,CASRPRRQGVGASGANVLTF,TRBJ2-6,TRBD1,few,TRBV27
TGCGCCAGCAGCTTGGGCCCTAGCGGGAGAGACTACAATGAGCAGTTCTTC,CASSLGPSGRDYNEQFF,TRBJ2-1,TRBD2,many,TRBV5-1
TGCAGCTCCTCCAGGGCGGGAGAGACCCAGTACTTC,CSSSRAGETQYF,TRBJ2-5,NA,NA,TRBV29-1
TGTGCCAGCAGTTTGGGACCGACGACTGAAGCTTTCTTT,CASSLGPTTEAFF,TRBJ1-1,NA,few,TRBV12-3/TRBV12-4
TGCAGTGCTAGAGATTGGGCGAGGGGAGGTTACACAGATACGCAGTATTTT,CSARDWARGGYTDTQYF,TRBJ2-3,NA,many,TRBV20-1
TGTGCCAGCAGTTTATATCGGATTTCGGCTTTCTTT,CASSLYRISAFF,TRBJ1-1,NA,NA,TRBV12-3/TRBV12-4
TGCGCCAGCAGCTTGGCCCCCCAGGACCGAACGTTGAACACTGAAGCTTTCTTT,CASSLAPQDRTLNTEAFF,TRBJ1-1,NA,many,TRBV5-1
TGCGCCAGCCGGGACAGGGAAGGCACTGAAGCTTTCTTT,CASRDREGTEAFF,TRBJ1-1,TRBD1,NA,TRBV5-1
TGCAGTGCTAGCCCGCGAGACATGGGCAATCAGCCCCAGCATTTT,CSASPRDMGNQPQHF,TRBJ1-5,NA,NA,TRBV20-1
TGCAGTGCTACAGAAGGGGGGCCTAATCAGCCCCAGCATTTT,CSATEGGPNQPQHF,TRBJ1-5,NA,many,TRBV20-1
TGCAGTGCTAGCGACAGGGTAGGGGCACACAATCAGCCCCAGCATTTT,CSASDRVGAHNQPQHF,TRBJ1-5,TRBD1,many,TRBV20-1
TGTGCCAGCAGCCTAAGGACAGGCTCTTACAATGAGCAGTTCTTC,CASSLRTGSYNEQFF,TRBJ2-1,TRBD1,many,TRBV7-9
TGTGCCAGCATCTCTCCCAAGGTTTCCAGGGCTTTCTTT,CASISPKVSRAFF,TRBJ1-1,NA,many,TRBV28
TGCGCCAGGAGACCAGGGGGAGAAGGCTACACCTTC,CARRPGGEGYTF,TRBJ1-2,TRBD1,NA,TRBV5-1
TGTGCCAGCAGCTTATTTGAGGGGAACACTGAAGCTTTCTTT,CASSLFEGNTEAFF,TRBJ1-1,NA,many,TRBV13
TGTGCCAGCAGTGGGGGCCCTCTCGCGGGAGGCTTAAATGAGCAGTTCTTC,CASSGGPLAGGLNEQFF,TRBJ2-1,TRBD2,many,TRBV27
TGTGCCAGCAACCGACTAGCGGGAGCGGAGACCCAGTACTTC,CASNRLAGAETQYF,TRBJ2-5,TRBD2,many,TRBV6-1
TGCAGCGTACGGACAGGGGGAGGCTACGAGCAGTACTTC,CSVRTGGGYEQYF,TRBJ2-7,TRBD1,few,TRBV29-1
TGCGCCAGCAGCCAAGGGCCCGAAGGTGAAGCTTTCTTT,CASSQGPEGEAFF,TRBJ1-1,NA,many,TRBV4-3
TGTGCCAGCAGTGGCTATGGTTCGATAGGGGGCTACACCTTC,CASSGYGSIGGYTF,TRBJ1-2,NA,NA,TRBV28
TGTGCCAGCAGTTACGGGCAGGCTGGAGAAAAACTGTTTTTT,CASSYGQAGEKLFF,TRBJ1-4,NA,NA,TRBV6-5
TGTGCCAGCAGTATGATTTCGCGGGCCTTGCCTACTTTAGCCAAAAACATTCAGTACTTC,CASSMISRALPTLAKNIQYF,TRBJ2-4,NA,NA,TRBV6-2/TRBV6-3